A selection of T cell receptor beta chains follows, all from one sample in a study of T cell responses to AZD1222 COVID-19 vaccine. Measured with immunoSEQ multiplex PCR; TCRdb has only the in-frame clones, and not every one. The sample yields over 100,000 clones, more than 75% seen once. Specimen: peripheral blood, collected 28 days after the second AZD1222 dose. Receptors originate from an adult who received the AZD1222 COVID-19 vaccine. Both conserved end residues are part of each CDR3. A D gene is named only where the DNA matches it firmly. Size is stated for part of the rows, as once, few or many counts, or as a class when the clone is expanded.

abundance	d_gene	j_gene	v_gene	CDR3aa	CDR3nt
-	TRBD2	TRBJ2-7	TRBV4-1	CASSPSVPAGGGEQYF	TGCGCCAGCAGCCCCTCTGTCCCAGCGGGAGGGGGCGAGCAGTACTTC
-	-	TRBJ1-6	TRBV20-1	CSASSGSGRSRSPLHF	TGCAGTGCTAGTAGTGGCTCCGGGAGAAGTCGTTCACCCCTCCACTTT
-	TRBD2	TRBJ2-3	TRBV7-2	CASSLDLGLAEPSTDTQYF	TGTGCCAGCAGCTTAGATCTTGGACTAGCGGAACCTAGCACAGATACGCAGTATTTT
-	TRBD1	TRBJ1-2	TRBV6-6	CASSPPGTGGYTF	TGTGCCAGCAGCCCGCCGGGGACAGGTGGCTACACCTTC
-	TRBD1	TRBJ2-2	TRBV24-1	CATSYTGTGDHTGELFF	TGTGCCACCAGTTATACCGGGACAGGGGATCACACCGGGGAGCTGTTTTTT
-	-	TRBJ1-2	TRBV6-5	CASSLSPYYGYTF	TGTGCCAGCAGCCTCAGCCCGTACTATGGCTACACCTTC
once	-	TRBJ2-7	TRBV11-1	CASSLSPTTEQYF	TGTGCCAGCAGCTTATCCCCGACGACAGAGCAGTACTTC
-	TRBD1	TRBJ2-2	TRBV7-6	CASSSLDRVLFF	TGTGCCAGCAGCTCCTTGGACAGGGTATTGTTTTTT
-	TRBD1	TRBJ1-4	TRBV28	CASSLRQGMDEKLFF	TGTGCCAGCAGTCTTCGACAGGGAATGGATGAAAAACTGTTTTTT
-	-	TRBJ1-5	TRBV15	CATSRDRGGRDQPQHF	TGTGCCACCAGCAGAGATAGAGGGGGTAGGGATCAGCCCCAGCATTTT
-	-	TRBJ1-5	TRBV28	CASSPPGFSNQPQHF	TGTGCCAGCAGCCCCCCCGGGTTTAGCAATCAGCCCCAGCATTTT
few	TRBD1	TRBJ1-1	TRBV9	CASSAAGGPEAFF	TGTGCCAGCAGCGCCGCAGGGGGCCCTGAAGCTTTCTTT
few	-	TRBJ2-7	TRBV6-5	CASSSTGYGEQYF	TGTGCCAGCAGTTCTACAGGGTATGGCGAGCAGTACTTC
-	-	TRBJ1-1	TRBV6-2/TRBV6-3	CASSRMGTEAFF	TGTGCCAGCAGTAGGATGGGCACTGAAGCTTTCTTT
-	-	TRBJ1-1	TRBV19	CASSTNRAGARFF	TGTGCCAGTAGTACAAACAGGGCGGGGGCTCGTTTCTTT
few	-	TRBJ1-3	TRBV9	CASTANSGNTIYF	TGTGCCAGCACCGCAAACTCTGGAAACACCATATATTTT
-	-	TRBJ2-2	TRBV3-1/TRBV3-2	CASSQVSPFTGELFF	TGTGCCAGCAGCCAAGTATCACCTTTTACAGGGGAGCTGTTTTTT
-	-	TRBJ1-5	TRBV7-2	CASSLSMASQPQHF	TGTGCCAGCAGCTTATCGATGGCTTCACAGCCCCAGCATTTT
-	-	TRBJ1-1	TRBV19	CASSPRGNTEAFF	TGTGCCAGTAGTCCCCGAGGCAACACTGAAGCTTTCTTT
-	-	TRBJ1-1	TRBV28	CASTDSGKNTEAFF	TGTGCCAGCACCGACTCCGGGAAGAACACTGAAGCTTTCTTT
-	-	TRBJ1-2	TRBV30	CAWSNGAGYGYTF	TGTGCCTGGAGCAACGGGGCGGGCTATGGCTACACCTTC
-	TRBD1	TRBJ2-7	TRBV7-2	CASTPDRPPYEQYF	TGTGCCAGCACCCCGGACAGGCCCCCCTACGAGCAGTACTTC
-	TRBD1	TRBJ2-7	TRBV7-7	CASSLEVGGREQYF	TGTGCCAGCAGCTTAGAGGTAGGGGGCAGGGAGCAGTACTTC
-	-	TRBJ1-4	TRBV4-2	CASSQRGAREKLFF	TGTGCCAGCAGCCAACGAGGGGCGCGTGAAAAACTGTTTTTT
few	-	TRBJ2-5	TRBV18	CASSPQGETQYF	TGTGCCAGCTCACCACAAGGGGAGACCCAGTACTTC
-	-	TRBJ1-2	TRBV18	CASSPPSMDGYGYTF	TGTGCCAGCTCACCACCTTCAATGGACGGATATGGCTACACCTTC
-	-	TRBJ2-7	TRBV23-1	CASSQDRGQSYEQYF	TGCGCCAGCAGTCAAGACCGCGGACAGTCCTACGAGCAGTACTTC
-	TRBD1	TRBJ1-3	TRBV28	CASSSTQGSGNTIYF	TGTGCCAGCAGTTCTACACAGGGGTCTGGAAACACCATATATTTT
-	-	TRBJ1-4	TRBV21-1	CASSKGGTNEKLFF	TGTGCCAGCAGCAAGGGCGGGACTAATGAAAAACTGTTTTTT
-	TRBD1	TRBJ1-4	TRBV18	CASSPDRGNEKLFF	TGTGCCAGCTCACCGGACAGGGGGAATGAAAAACTGTTTTTT
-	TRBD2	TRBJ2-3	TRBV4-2	CASSQDSGRSDTQYF	TGTGCCAGCAGCCAAGATAGCGGGAGATCGGATACGCAGTATTTT
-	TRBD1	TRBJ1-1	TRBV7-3	CASRSGTGSTEAFF	TGTGCCAGCCGGTCCGGGACAGGGTCGACTGAAGCTTTCTTT
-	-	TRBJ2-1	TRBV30	CAYEGGGWIF	TGTGCCTACGAAGGAGGAGGGTGGATCTTC
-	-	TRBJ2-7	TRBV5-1	CASSLLNRAYEQYF	TGCGCCAGCAGCTTGCTGAACAGGGCTTACGAGCAGTACTTC
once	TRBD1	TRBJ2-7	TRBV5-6	CASSLGTGGLTYEQYF	TGTGCCAGCAGCTTGGGCACAGGGGGCCTTACCTACGAGCAGTACTTC
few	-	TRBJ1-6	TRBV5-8	CASSLRRQRSSYNSPLHF	TGTGCCAGCAGCTTGCGTAGACAGCGAAGCTCCTATAATTCACCCCTCCACTTT
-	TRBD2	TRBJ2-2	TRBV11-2	CASSPGGGLAAGELFF	TGTGCCAGCAGCCCAGGAGGGGGACTAGCCGCCGGGGAGCTGTTTTTT
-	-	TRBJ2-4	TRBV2	CASTAFGAAKNIQYF	TGTGCCAGTACAGCCTTCGGTGCGGCCAAAAACATTCAGTACTTC
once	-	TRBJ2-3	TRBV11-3	CASSSGWGTDTQYF	TGTGCCAGCAGCTCCGGCTGGGGCACAGATACGCAGTATTTT
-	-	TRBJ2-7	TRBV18	CASSPGHINEQYF	TGTGCCAGCTCACCGGGTCATATCAACGAGCAGTACTTC
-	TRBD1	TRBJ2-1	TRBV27	CASSFLNRGRGVEQFF	TGTGCCAGCAGTTTCCTCAACAGGGGGCGCGGGGTTGAGCAGTTCTTC
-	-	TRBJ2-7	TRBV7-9	CASSLVGGGTYEQYF	TGTGCCAGCAGCTTAGTTGGTGGGGGAACCTACGAGCAGTACTTC
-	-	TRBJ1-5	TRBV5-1	CASSFPGGSNQPQHF	TGCGCCAGCAGCTTTCCGGGCGGTAGCAATCAGCCCCAGCATTTT
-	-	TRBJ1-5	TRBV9	CASDSTRGHF	TGTGCCAGCGATTCCACGAGGGGGCATTTT
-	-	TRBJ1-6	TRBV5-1	CASSLTRANSPLHF	TGCGCCAGCAGCTTGACCAGGGCGAATTCACCCCTCCACTTT
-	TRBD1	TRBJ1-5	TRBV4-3	CASSHDRGLQPQHF	TGCGCCAGCAGCCACGACAGGGGGCTTCAGCCCCAGCATTTT
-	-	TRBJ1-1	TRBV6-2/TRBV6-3	CASSYPGQAFF	TGTGCCAGCAGTTACCCCGGCCAGGCTTTCTTT
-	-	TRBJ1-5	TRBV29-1	CSVGTGLNQPQHF	TGCAGCGTTGGTACAGGGCTCAATCAGCCCCAGCATTTT
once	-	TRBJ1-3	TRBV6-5	CASRREQGGGNTIYF	TGTGCCAGCAGGCGAGAACAGGGAGGTGGAAACACCATATATTTT
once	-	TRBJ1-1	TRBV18	CASSPRDGGKNTEAFF	TGTGCCAGCTCACCGCGGGACGGGGGAAAAAACACTGAAGCTTTCTTT
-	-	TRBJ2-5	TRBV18	CASSPPDQETQYF	TGTGCCAGCTCACCACCGGACCAAGAGACCCAGTACTTC
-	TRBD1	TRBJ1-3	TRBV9	CASTRQGTGNTIYF	TGTGCCAGCACCCGACAGGGGACTGGAAACACCATATATTTT
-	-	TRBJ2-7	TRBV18	CASSPGDSYEQYF	TGTGCCAGCTCACCAGGGGACTCCTACGAGCAGTACTTC
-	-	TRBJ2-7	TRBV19	CASSLRRDAAYEQYF	TGTGCCAGTAGTTTACGCCGGGACGCAGCCTACGAGCAGTACTTC
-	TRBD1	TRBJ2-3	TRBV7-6	CASSSRPGQSTDTQYF	TGTGCCAGCAGCTCTAGACCGGGACAGTCCACAGATACGCAGTATTTT
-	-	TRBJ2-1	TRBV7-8	CASSLSSMGNEQFF	TGTGCCAGCAGCTTAAGCTCTATGGGGAATGAGCAGTTCTTC
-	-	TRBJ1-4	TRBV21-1	CASSKGIGGGNEKLFF	TGTGCCAGCAGCAAAGGAATTGGAGGGGGCAACGAAAAACTGTTTTTT
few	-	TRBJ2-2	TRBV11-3	CASSRTGELFF	TGTGCCAGCAGCCGGACCGGGGAGCTGTTTTTT
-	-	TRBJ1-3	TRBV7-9	CASRLGRTPDTIYF	TGTGCCAGCAGACTTGGACGTACTCCTGACACCATATATTTT